Listed below are T cell receptor beta chains from one sample, sequenced in a study of T cell changes during pregnancy in multiple sclerosis. Some clones are missing from TCRdb's copy, which holds only in-frame ones; the method was immunoSEQ multiplex PCR. The table includes fewer than 70,000 clones, roughly 91% detected once. The source was peripheral blood, collected in the third trimester of pregnancy. The receptors were sampled from a female donor with multiple sclerosis, enrolled in a pregnancy study. Each CDR3 is given with its conserved first and last residue. Each record gives: J gene, V gene, clone size, D gene, CDR3 length, CDR3 DNA, CDR3 protein. A D gene is named only where the DNA matches it firmly. Some rows mark clone size as missing; the rest say once, few, many or name a class of expanded clone.

>TRBJ2-5|TRBV6-1|-|TRBD2|14
TGTGCCAGCAGTGTAACAGCGGGGGAGGAGACCCAGTACTTC
CASSVTAGEETQYF
>TRBJ2-7|TRBV27|few|-|13
TGTGCCAGCAGTTTATCGAGAGGCTACGAGCAGTACTTC
CASSLSRGYEQYF
>TRBJ2-7|TRBV18|-|-|13
TGTGCCAGCTCACCACCGGGAGTTAACGAGCAGTACTTC
CASSPPGVNEQYF
>TRBJ2-3|TRBV7-2|once|TRBD2|18
TGTGCCAGCAGCTCGTTGATACTAGCGGGGGGCTACACAGATACGCAGTATTTT
CASSSLILAGGYTDTQYF
>TRBJ1-2|TRBV5-1|-|-|15
TGCGCCAGCAGCTTGGGCCCCGACACCCACTATGGCTACACCTTC
CASSLGPDTHYGYTF
>TRBJ1-2|TRBV6-5|-|-|14
TGTGCCAGCAGTAGGGAACAGGGAGTTTATGGCTACACCTTC
CASSREQGVYGYTF
>TRBJ2-7|TRBV18|-|-|15
TGTGCCAGCTCACCAACGACGGGGAGCTCCTACGAGCAGTACTTC
CASSPTTGSSYEQYF
>TRBJ2-3|TRBV4-1|-|TRBD1|14
TGCGCCAGCAGCCTGGACAGGTTTACAGATACGCAGTATTTT
CASSLDRFTDTQYF
>TRBJ1-1|TRBV11-2|once|TRBD1|15
TGTGCCAGCAGCCAAAGGACAGGGAGGAGAACTGAAGCTTTCTTT
CASSQRTGRRTEAFF
>TRBJ2-3|TRBV7-6|-|TRBD2|16
TGTGCCAGCAGCCAGCGACTAGCGGGGGTCTCAGATACGCAGTATTTT
CASSQRLAGVSDTQYF
>TRBJ2-1|TRBV5-1|-|-|16
TGCGCCAGCAGCGCCCTCACAAGGATCGAGCGCGGTGAGCAGTTCTTC
CASSALTRIERGEQFF
>TRBJ1-1|TRBV16|-|-|13
TGTGCCAGCAGCCAAAATACAGACACTGAAGCTTTCTTT
CASSQNTDTEAFF
>TRBJ2-1|TRBV13|-|TRBD2|15
TGTGCCAGCAGCCCCGCGGGGGAGGGACGCAATGAGCAGTTCTTC
CASSPAGEGRNEQFF
>TRBJ1-5|TRBV2|-|TRBD1|13
TGTGCCAGCAAAGGACAGGGGGGACAGCCCCAGCATTTT
CASKGQGGQPQHF
>TRBJ2-3|TRBV6-4|few|TRBD1|14
TGTGCCAGCAGTGGAGGGGGCGACACAGATACGCAGTATTTT
CASSGGGDTDTQYF
>TRBJ2-7|TRBV14|-|TRBD1|15
TGTGCCAGCAGCCCCTATCGACAGGGTGACTACGAGCAGTACTTC
CASSPYRQGDYEQYF
>TRBJ1-6|TRBV7-2|-|-|15
TGTGCCAGCAGCTTAAGCGCTCGGAATAATTCACCCCTCCACTTT
CASSLSARNNSPLHF
>TRBJ2-6|TRBV4-3|-|-|16
TGCGCCAGCAGCGGGGATCGGGACTCTGGGGCCAACGTCCTGACTTTC
CASSGDRDSGANVLTF
>TRBJ2-5|TRBV7-2|-|TRBD1|15
TGTGCCAGCAGCTCGAACAGGGGGCGGGGGGAGACCCAGTACTTC
CASSSNRGRGETQYF
>TRBJ2-3|TRBV27|-|-|13
TGTGCCAGCTGTTCAGGTAGCACAGATACGCAGTATTTT
CASCSGSTDTQYF
>TRBJ2-7|TRBV5-1|-|TRBD1|14
TGCGCCAGCACGTTCGGGACAGGGGACAACGAGCAGTACTTC
CASTFGTGDNEQYF
>TRBJ1-6|TRBV5-4|-|-|13
TGTGCCAGCAGCTTGGGCAGTAATTCACCCCTCCACTTT
CASSLGSNSPLHF
>TRBJ1-1|TRBV5-1|-|-|13
TGCGCCAGCCGCTCGGGGAGAAACACTGAAGCTTTCTTT
CASRSGRNTEAFF
>TRBJ1-1|TRBV6-6|-|TRBD1|15
TGTGCCAGCAGTCACAGGGGGGCAGGGAACACTGAAGCTTTCTTT
CASSHRGAGNTEAFF
>TRBJ2-3|TRBV7-9|-|-|14
TGTGCCAGCAGCTTACGGGACTTCACAGATACGCAGTATTTT
CASSLRDFTDTQYF
>TRBJ2-3|TRBV4-2|-|-|12
TGTGCCAGCAGCCAAGCTACAGATACGCAGTATTTT
CASSQATDTQYF
>TRBJ1-2|TRBV28|-|-|13
TGTGCCACCATAGACAGGCCTAACTATGGCTACACCTTC
CATIDRPNYGYTF
>TRBJ1-1|TRBV27|-|-|16
TGTGCCAGCAGTTTATGGCCCGGGGAGGGTTTCACTGAAGCTTTCTTT
CASSLWPGEGFTEAFF
>TRBJ1-5|TRBV5-1|-|-|14
TGCGCCAGCAGCCCCGGGTCGGCGAATCAGCCCCAGCATTTT
CASSPGSANQPQHF
>TRBJ1-2|TRBV7-2|-|-|17
TGTGCCAGCAGCTTAGTAGGGGGAACAGTGGCCCTGCGGGGCTACACCTTC
CASSLVGGTVALRGYTF
>TRBJ2-2|TRBV19|-|TRBD2|15
TGTGCCAGTAGAAGAGGACTAGCGTACACCGGGGAGCTGTTTTTT
CASRRGLAYTGELFF
>TRBJ1-2|TRBV29-1|-|-|10
TGCAGCGTCACAACCTATGGCTACACCTTC
CSVTTYGYTF
>TRBJ1-4|TRBV29-1|-|-|13
TGCAGCGTTGGAGACGGGTCTAATGAAAAACTGTTTTTT
CSVGDGSNEKLFF
>TRBJ2-7|TRBV11-1|-|-|13
TGTGCCAGCAGCTTAGCAGCCTCCTACGAGCAGTACTTC
CASSLAASYEQYF
>TRBJ1-2|TRBV25-1|-|TRBD1|13
TGTGCCAGCACCCGGGACAGGAACTATGGCTACACCTTC
CASTRDRNYGYTF
>TRBJ2-7|TRBV5-4|-|TRBD1|13
TGTGCCAGCAGCTTGGGGACAGGGATCGAGCAGTACTTC
CASSLGTGIEQYF
>TRBJ1-2|TRBV7-3|-|-|13
TGTGCCAGCAGCTCCGGAGTTAACTATGGCTACACCTTC
CASSSGVNYGYTF
>TRBJ1-6|TRBV12-5|-|-|14
TGTGCTAGTGGTTTGGGACTCAGTAATTCACCCCTCCACTTT
CASGLGLSNSPLHF
>TRBJ2-7|TRBV6-5|-|TRBD2|16
TGTGCCAGCAGTTACAGCCTAGCGGGGACTCACTACGAGCAGTACTTC
CASSYSLAGTHYEQYF
>TRBJ1-4|TRBV7-6|-|TRBD1|15
TGTGCCAGCAGCTCCACAGGGGGCGTTCATGAAAAACTGTTTTTT
CASSSTGGVHEKLFF
>TRBJ2-7|TRBV20-1|-|-|11
TGCAGTGCGTCAGGGATTCCCGAGCAGTACTTC
CSASGIPEQYF
>TRBJ1-1|TRBV6-4|-|-|14
TGTGCCAGCAGTGAGGGGGGGCGAGGGACTGAAGCTTTCTTT
CASSEGGRGTEAFF
>TRBJ1-1|TRBV7-9|-|TRBD1|17
TGTGCCAGCAGCCTGGACAGGCCGAGAGGCATGAACACTGAAGCTTTCTTT
CASSLDRPRGMNTEAFF
>TRBJ1-2|TRBV11-2|-|-|14
TGTGCCAGCAGCCGGGAGGGGATTAACTATGGCTACACCTTC
CASSREGINYGYTF
>TRBJ1-3|TRBV19|-|-|16
TGTGCCAGTAGTAGGGGTCATCGGGGGTCTGGAAACACCATATATTTT
CASSRGHRGSGNTIYF
>TRBJ2-5|TRBV28|-|-|14
TGTGCCAGCAGTATCCACACTGAGGGAGAGACCCAGTACTTC
CASSIHTEGETQYF
>TRBJ2-7|TRBV28|once|TRBD2|15
TGTGCCAGCAGGGTAGCGGGGGACAGCTCCTACGAGCAGTACTTC
CASRVAGDSSYEQYF
>TRBJ1-6|TRBV11-2|once|-|14
TGTGCCAGCAGCTTATCCCCATCGGGATCACCCCTCCACTTT
CASSLSPSGSPLHF
>TRBJ1-2|TRBV7-2|-|-|14
TGTGCCAGCAGCTTAGAGGGACGGGGGGGCGGCTACACCTTC
CASSLEGRGGGYTF
>TRBJ1-6|TRBV2|many|-|16
TGTGCCAGCAGAGGGGAGGGGAGCTCCTATAATTCACCCCTCCACTTT
CASRGEGSSYNSPLHF
>TRBJ2-1|TRBV4-1|-|TRBD1|17
TGCGCCAGCAGCCAAGAAGGGGACAGGGTTTCTCTCAATGAGCAGTTCTTC
CASSQEGDRVSLNEQFF
>TRBJ2-7|TRBV5-1|-|TRBD1|14
TGCGCCAGCAGCTTCACAGGGGCGGCCTACGAGCAGTACTTC
CASSFTGAAYEQYF
>TRBJ2-2|TRBV19|-|TRBD1|16
TGTGCCAGTAGTATTATCCCGGGACAGGGGTCAGGGGAGCTGTTTTTT
CASSIIPGQGSGELFF
>TRBJ1-2|TRBV21-1|once|-|15
TGTGCCAGCAGCAAAAGGGGACAGGAGATGTATGGCTACACCTTC
CASSKRGQEMYGYTF
>TRBJ1-5|TRBV15|once|TRBD1|13
TGTGCCACCAGCAGCCCCCGGACAGGGGGATCGCATTTT
CATSSPRTGGSHF